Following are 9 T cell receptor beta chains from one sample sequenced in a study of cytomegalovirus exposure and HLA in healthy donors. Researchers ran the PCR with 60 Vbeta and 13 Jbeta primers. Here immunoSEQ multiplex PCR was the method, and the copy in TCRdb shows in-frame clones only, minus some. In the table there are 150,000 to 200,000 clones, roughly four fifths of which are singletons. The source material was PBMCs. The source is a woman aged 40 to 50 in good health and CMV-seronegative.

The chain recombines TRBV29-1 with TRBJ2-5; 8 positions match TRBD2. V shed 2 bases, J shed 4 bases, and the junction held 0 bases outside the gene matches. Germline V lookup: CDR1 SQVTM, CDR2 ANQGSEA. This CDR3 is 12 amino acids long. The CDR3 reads CSVEREGETQYF. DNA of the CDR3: TGCAGCGTTGAACGGGAGGGAGAGACCCAGTACTTC.

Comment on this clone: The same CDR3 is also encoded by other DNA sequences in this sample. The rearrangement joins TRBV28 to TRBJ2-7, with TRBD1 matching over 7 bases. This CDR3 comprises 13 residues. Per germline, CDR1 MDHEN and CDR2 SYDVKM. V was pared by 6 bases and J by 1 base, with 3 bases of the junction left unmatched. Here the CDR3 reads CASSSGQSYEQYF. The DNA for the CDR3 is TGTGCCAGCAGCTCGGGACAGTCCTACGAGCAGTACTTC.

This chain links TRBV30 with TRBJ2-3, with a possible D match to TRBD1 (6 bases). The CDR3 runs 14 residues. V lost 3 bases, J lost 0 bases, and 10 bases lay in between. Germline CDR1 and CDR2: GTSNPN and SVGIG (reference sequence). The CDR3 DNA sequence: TGTGCCTGGAGGGCTGACAGGAGCACAGATACGCAGTATTTT. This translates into CAWRADRSTDTQYF.

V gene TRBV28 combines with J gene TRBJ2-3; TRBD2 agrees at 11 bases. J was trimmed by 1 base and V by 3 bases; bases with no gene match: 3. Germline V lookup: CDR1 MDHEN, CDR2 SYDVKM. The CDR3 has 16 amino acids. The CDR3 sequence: CASSFQLAGGTDTQYF. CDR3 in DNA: TGTGCCAGCAGTTTCCAACTAGCGGGAGGCACAGATACGCAGTATTTT.

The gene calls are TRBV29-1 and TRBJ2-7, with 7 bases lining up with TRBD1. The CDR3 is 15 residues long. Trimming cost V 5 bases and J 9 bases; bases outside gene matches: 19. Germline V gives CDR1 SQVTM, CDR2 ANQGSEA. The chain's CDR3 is CSVSDRSEGAGGQYF. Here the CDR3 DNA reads TGCAGCGTTTCCGATCGTTCCGAGGGGGCAGGTGGGCAGTACTTC.

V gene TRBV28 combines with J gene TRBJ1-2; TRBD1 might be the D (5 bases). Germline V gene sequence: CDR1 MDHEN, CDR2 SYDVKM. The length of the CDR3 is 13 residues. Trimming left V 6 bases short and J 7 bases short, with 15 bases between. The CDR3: CASRWGADTGYTF. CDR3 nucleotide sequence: TGTGCCAGCAGGTGGGGCGCGGATACTGGCTACACCTTC.

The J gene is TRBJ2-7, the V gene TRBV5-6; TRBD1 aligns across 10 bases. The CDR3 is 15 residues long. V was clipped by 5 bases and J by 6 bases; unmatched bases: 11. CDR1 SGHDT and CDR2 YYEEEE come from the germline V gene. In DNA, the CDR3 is TGTGCCAGCAGTCCTACGACAGGGGGCGGGGGCGAGCAGTACTTC. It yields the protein CASSPTTGGGGEQYF.

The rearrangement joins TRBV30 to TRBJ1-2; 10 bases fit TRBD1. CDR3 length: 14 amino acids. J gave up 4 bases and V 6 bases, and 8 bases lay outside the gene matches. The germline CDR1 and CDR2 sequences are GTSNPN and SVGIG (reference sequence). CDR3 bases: TGTGCCTGCCCCGGGACAGGGGACCTCTATGGCTACACCTTC. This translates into CACPGTGDLYGYTF.

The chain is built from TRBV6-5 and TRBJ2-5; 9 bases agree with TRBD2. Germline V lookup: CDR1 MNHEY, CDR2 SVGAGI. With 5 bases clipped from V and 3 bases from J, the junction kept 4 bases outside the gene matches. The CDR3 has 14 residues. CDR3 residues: CASSETSGEETQYF. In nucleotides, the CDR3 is TGTGCCAGCAGTGAGACTAGCGGAGAAGAGACCCAGTACTTC.